This T cell receptor beta chain was documented in a study of PD-1 blockade in classical Hodgkin lymphoma. Study details: Intravenous nivolumab at 3 mg/kg was given to patients every 2 weeks. Study outcomes and limitations: Whoever responded completely had baseline diversity much like that seen in newly diagnosed patients. Why repertoires differed is undefined; disease activity or prior therapy possibly contributed. Individuals who commenced nivolumab within less than 1 year of ASCT were excluded.

The assay was immunoSEQ multiplex PCR, and TCRdb's table has in-frame clones only and misses some. The table has 10,000 to 12,000 clones, around 75% seen once; the top ten hold roughly 35%. The V end was cut by 3 bases, the J end by 3 bases, with 9 bases between. The CDR3 spans 13 residues. Germline V gene data show CDR1 as MNHGY and CDR2 as SVAAGI. In its sample, this clone is medium-sized. The antigen remains unidentified. Each of the patients experienced relapse following autologous stem cell transplantation, and their brentuximab vedotin exposure differed. The sequences come from peripheral blood mononuclear cells (PBMCs), collected at baseline. This chain links TRBV6-9 with TRBJ2-7, with a weak D call TRBD2 (5 bases). The sequence was obtained from a human donor with classical Hodgkin lymphoma. The CDR3, as DNA: TGTGCCAGCAGTTACGGGGAAAACTACGAGCAGTACGTC. Protein sequence: CASSYGENYEQYV.